The 17 T cell receptor beta chains reported below all come from one sample, sequenced in a study of shared clonotypes between healthy human individuals. This table comes from immunoSEQ multiplex PCR, and its TCRdb copy is limited to in-frame clones, with some not included. The sample has roughly 1,100,000 clones; about 70% are singletons. Material: memory CD4+ T cells sorted from blood. Specified subset: CD45RA-negative fraction. The receptors derive from a man younger than 30 in good health.

The chain couples TRBV7-9 to TRBJ2-2; D may be TRBD2 (5 bases). From germline, CDR1 is SEHNR and CDR2 FQNEAQ (reference sequence). V was shortened by 0 bases and J by 4 bases, with 12 bases between the two germline ends. The CDR3 is made up of 16 amino acids. The CDR3: CASSLAGGPLTGELFF. The DNA for the CDR3 is TGTGCCAGCAGCTTAGCCGGAGGACCACTCACCGGGGAGCTGTTTTTT. Filled out from reference TRBV7-9 and TRBJ2-2, the complete variable domain reads DTGVSQNPRHKITKRGQNVTFRCDPISEHNRLYWYRQTLGQGPEFLTYFQNEAQLEKSRLLSDRFSAERPKGSFSTLEIQRTEQGDSAMYLCASSLAGGPLTGELFFGEGSRLTVL.

The chain combines TRBV6-1 with TRBJ2-4, with TRBD2 identical over 8 bases. V lost 1 base to trimming and J lost 1 base; unmatched junction nucleotides: 15. The germline V gene encodes CDR1 MNHNS and CDR2 SASEGT. This CDR3 contains 20 residues. Here the CDR3 DNA reads TGTGCCAGCAGTGAAGGGCCCAGCGGGGGCTCAAAAGGGGCCAAAAACATTCAGTACTTC. Translating gives CASSEGPSGGSKGAKNIQYF.

The chain combines TRBV5-3 with TRBJ2-3; TRBD2 matches at 9 bases. TRBV5-3 is filed as an ORF, its function uncertain. V lost 7 bases and J lost 2; bases outside the gene matches: 11. This CDR3 has 16 residues. DNA for the CDR3: TGTGCCAGACGCCACAGGGCTAGCGGGATCACAGATACGCAGTATTTT. It specifies CARRHRASGITDTQYF.

A note on this clone: Other DNA variants within this sample encode the same CDR3. The chain is built from TRBV18 and TRBJ1-1, with D unresolved. The CDR3 is 13 amino acids. V lost 2 bases and J lost 5, with 9 bases in between. The germline V gene encodes CDR1 KGHSH and CDR2 LQKENI. CDR3 loop: CASSPGVGTEAFF. Written as DNA, the CDR3 is TGTGCCAGCTCACCAGGGGTCGGTACTGAAGCTTTCTTT.

The rearrangement uses TRBV27 and TRBJ2-3, with D unresolved. V lost 4 bases, J lost 7 bases, and 12 bases lay in between. Germline V CDR1 and CDR2: MNHEY, SMNVEV (reference sequence). The CDR3 loop spans 13 amino acids. CDR3 DNA: TGTGCCAGCAGTTCTTTGGCGTCCAATACGCAGTATTTT. The encoded protein is CASSSLASNTQYF.

V gene TRBV21-1 combines with J gene TRBJ2-2; no check of the table's D call, TRBD2, against the DNA was made. TRBV21-1 is a listed pseudogene. The CDR3 loop spans 18 amino acids. This CDR3 reads CASSKKVRAREKTGELFF. In DNA form, the CDR3 reads TGTGCCAGCAGCAAAAAAGTCCGGGCCCGGGAAAAGACCGGGGAGCTGTTTTTT.

The chain combines TRBV4-2 with TRBJ2-3; 7 bases fit TRBD1. The CDR3 extends over 15 amino acids. V lost 0 bases and J lost 1; bases outside the gene matches: 1. Germline assignment: CDR1 LGHNA and CDR2 YNFKEQ. Here the CDR3 DNA reads TGTGCCAGCAGCCAAGAGCAGGGGGGCACAGATACGCAGTATTTT. Its protein product is CASSQEQGGTDTQYF.

The chain joins TRBV25-1 to TRBJ2-5; TRBD2 aligns across 13 bases. Unmatched junction bases numbered 8, after V lost 8 bases and J lost 2 bases. CDR3 length: 16 amino acids. Germline CDR1 MGHDK, CDR2 SYGVNS. The CDR3 nucleotides are TGTGCCAGCTCGTCCCTACTAGCGGGGGGGCAAGAGACCCAGTACTTC. It codes for CASSSLLAGGQETQYF.

This clone was seen once. The gene calls are TRBV5-1 and TRBJ1-4, with TRBD1 as a possible D gene (6 bases). Germline V gene data show CDR1 as SGHRS and CDR2 as YFSETQ. V lost 4 bases, J lost 5 bases, and 21 bases lay in between. There are 17 residues in the CDR3. DNA of the CDR3: TGCGCCAGCAGCCCGGACGGGCCGGGACAACTAAATGAAAAACTGTTTTTT. Translated: CASSPDGPGQLNEKLFF.

V usage is TRBV7-2 and J usage is TRBJ1-2; TRBD1 matches at 7 bases. The junction had 3 bases not matched to a gene; V was cut back by 5 bases and J by 6 bases. The CDR3 has 12 residues. Germline-derived CDR1 and CDR2 are SGHTA and FQGNSA. Written as DNA, the CDR3 is TGTGCCAGCAGCCGACAGGGAAATGGCTACACCTTC. This translates into CASSRQGNGYTF. Filled out from reference TRBV7-2 and TRBJ1-2, the complete variable domain reads GAGVSQSPSNKVTEKGKDVELRCDPISGHTALYWYRQSLGQGLEFLIYFQGNSAPDKSGLPSDRFSAERTGGSVSTLTIQRTQQEDSAVYLCASSRQGNGYTFGSGTRLTVV.

The gene calls are TRBV18 and TRBJ2-1, with D unclear. This CDR3 comprises 13 residues. Trimming took off 3 bases at V and 2 bases at J, with 5 bases between the two ends. Germline CDR1 reads KGHSH; CDR2 reads LQKENI. CDR3 nucleotides: TGTGCCAGCTCACCTCCCGCCTACAATGAGCAGTTCTTC. Protein product: CASSPPAYNEQFF.

The V gene is TRBV6-5, the J gene TRBJ2-2, with D unclear. V was cut by 4 bases and J by 5 bases, with 11 bases left in between. CDR1 MNHEY and CDR2 SVGAGI come from the germline V gene. There are 14 residues in the CDR3. In nucleotides, the CDR3 is TGTGCCAGCAGTTGGCAAGGGTATACCGGGGAGCTGTTTTTT. This encodes CASSWQGYTGELFF.

The CDR3 DNA follows: TGTGCCAGCAGCTTAGTGGGTGCGGGCCCGGGGGCTTTCTTT. It is translated as CASSLVGAGPGAFF. J is TRBJ1-1 and V is TRBV7-8; no reliable D call. CDR3 length: 14 amino acids. The germline CDR1 and CDR2 sequences are SGHVS and FQNEAQ. The V and J ends lost 1 base and 11 bases respectively, with 17 bases between them.

CDR3 protein: CAISENSAGKETQYF. CDR3 nucleotides: TGTGCCATCAGTGAGAATTCGGCAGGGAAAGAGACCCAGTACTTC. The chain joins TRBV10-3 to TRBJ2-5; perhaps TRBD1 as D (5 bases). This CDR3 spans 15 amino acids. Germline values: CDR1 ENHRY, CDR2 SYGVKD. V lost 2 bases to trimming and J lost 3 bases, with 13 bases between them.

The V gene is TRBV21-1, the J gene TRBJ2-7. TRBV21-1 is a pseudogene segment. This CDR3 spans 14 amino acids. CDR3 protein: CASSKRDVAYEQYF. The DNA for the CDR3 is TGTGCCAGCAGCAAAAGGGACGTCGCCTACGAGCAGTACTTC.

This clone was detected only once. The chain couples TRBV29-1 to TRBJ2-3; TRBD1 agrees at 7 bases. The length of the CDR3 is 14 residues. Per germline, CDR1 SQVTM and CDR2 ANQGSEA. The V segment lost 7 bases and the J segment 0 bases; nucleotides outside the gene matches: 7. CDR3 sequence: CSATGLVSTDTQYF. Written as DNA, the CDR3 is TGCAGCGCGACAGGGCTTGTGAGCACAGATACGCAGTATTTT.

The V and J genes are TRBV5-4 and TRBJ1-5; maybe TRBD1 (5 bases). The CDR3 sequence is 15 residues long. In germline, CDR1 is SGHNT, CDR2 YYREEE (reference sequence). V lost 1 base and J 3 bases, leaving 11 bases between the germline ends. DNA of the CDR3: TGTGCCAGCAGCTTGAGGGTCAGGGACAATCAGCCCCAGCATTTT. Amino acid sequence: CASSLRVRDNQPQHF.